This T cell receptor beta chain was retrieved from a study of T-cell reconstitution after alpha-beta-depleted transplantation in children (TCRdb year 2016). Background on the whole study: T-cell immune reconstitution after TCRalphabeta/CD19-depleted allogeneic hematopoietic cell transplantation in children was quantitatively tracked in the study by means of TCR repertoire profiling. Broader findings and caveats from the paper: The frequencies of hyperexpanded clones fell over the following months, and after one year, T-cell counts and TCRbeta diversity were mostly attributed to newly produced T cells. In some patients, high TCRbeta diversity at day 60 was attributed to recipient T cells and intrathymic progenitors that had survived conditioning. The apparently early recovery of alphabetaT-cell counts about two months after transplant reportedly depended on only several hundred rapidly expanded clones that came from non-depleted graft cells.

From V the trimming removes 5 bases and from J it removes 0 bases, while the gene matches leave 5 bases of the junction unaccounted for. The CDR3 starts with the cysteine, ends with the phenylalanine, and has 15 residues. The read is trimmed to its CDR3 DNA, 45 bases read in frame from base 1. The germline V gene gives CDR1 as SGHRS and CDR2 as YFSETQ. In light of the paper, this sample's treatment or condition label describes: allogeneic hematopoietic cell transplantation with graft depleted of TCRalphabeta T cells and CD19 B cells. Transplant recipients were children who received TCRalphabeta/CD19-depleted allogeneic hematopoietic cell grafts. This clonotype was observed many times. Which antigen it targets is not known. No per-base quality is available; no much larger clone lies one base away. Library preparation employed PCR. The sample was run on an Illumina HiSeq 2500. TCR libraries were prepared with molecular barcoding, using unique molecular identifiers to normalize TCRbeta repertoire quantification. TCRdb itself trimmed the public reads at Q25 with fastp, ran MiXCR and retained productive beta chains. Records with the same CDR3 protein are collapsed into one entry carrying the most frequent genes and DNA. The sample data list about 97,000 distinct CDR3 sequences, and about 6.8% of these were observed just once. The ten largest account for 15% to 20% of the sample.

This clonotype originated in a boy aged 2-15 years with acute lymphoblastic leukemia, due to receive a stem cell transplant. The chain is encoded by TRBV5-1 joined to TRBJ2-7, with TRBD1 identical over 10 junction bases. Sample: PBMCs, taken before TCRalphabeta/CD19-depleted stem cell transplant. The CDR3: CASRTGTGVSYEQYF. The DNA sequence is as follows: TGCGCCAGCAGAACAGGGACAGGGGTCTCCTACGAGCAGTACTTC. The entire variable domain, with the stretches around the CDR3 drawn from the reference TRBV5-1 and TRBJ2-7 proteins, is KAGVTQTPRYLIKTRGQQVTLSCSPISGHRSVSWYQQTPGQGLQFLFEYFSETQRNKGNFPGRFSGRQFSNSRSEMNVSTLELGDSALYLCASRTGTGVSYEQYFGPGTRLTVT.